A single sample gave rise to the 29 T cell receptor beta chains below, sequenced in a study of cytomegalovirus exposure and HLA in healthy donors. PCR employed 60 Vbeta and 13 Jbeta primers. The method was immunoSEQ multiplex PCR; TCRdb's version includes in-frame clones alone and lacks a portion of them. This sample has roughly 120,000 clones; 70% to 85% occur once, and the top ten carry more than 3.5%. The material sequenced was PBMCs. These receptors all come from a woman between 40 and 50 years old in good health and CMV-seropositive.

The chain links TRBV11-1 to TRBJ1-2; D may be TRBD1 (6 bases). This CDR3 is 15 amino acids long. Trimming left V 1 base short and J 3 bases short, with 12 bases between. Germline V lookup: CDR1 SGHAT, CDR2 FQDESV (reference sequence). The CDR3 spells CASSLETGLDYGYTF. The CDR3 DNA reads TGTGCCAGCAGCTTAGAAACAGGGTTGGACTATGGCTACACCTTC.

This clone was seen a handful of times. V usage is TRBV6-5 and J usage is TRBJ2-7, with D perhaps matching TRBD1 (5 bases). This CDR3 region has 12 residues. Germline CDR1 reads MNHEY; CDR2 reads SVGAGI. Trimming stripped 6 bases from V and 6 bases from J, with 12 bases between. CDR3 DNA sequence: TGTGCCAGCAGGTCCAGGGATGGCGAGCAGTACTTC. This sequence encodes CASRSRDGEQYF.

This clone was seen only a few times. The CDR3 bases are TGCGCCAGCAGCCAACTACGGACAGGTAGAGAGTCACCCCTCCACTTT. This encodes CASSQLRTGRESPLHF. The chain couples TRBV4-1 to TRBJ1-6; 7 bases are a match to TRBD1. Germline V gene sequence: CDR1 MGHRA, CDR2 YSYEKL. The CDR3 runs 16 residues. J gave up 10 bases and V 2 bases, and 11 bases lay outside the gene matches.

This rearrangement joins TRBV19 to TRBJ1-6; 9 nucleotides align to TRBD1. After removal of 5 bases from V and 5 bases from J, the junction contained 4 bases not matched to a gene. The CDR3 contains 15 residues. The germline V gene has CDR1 LNHDA and CDR2 SQIVND (reference sequence). CDR3 region: CASSYRDRDNSPLHF. DNA for the CDR3: TGTGCCAGTAGTTACCGGGACAGGGATAATTCACCCCTCCACTTT.

The rearrangement links TRBV6-6 to TRBJ1-1, with a weak D call TRBD1 (6 bases). This CDR3 is 15 amino acids long. V was pared by 7 bases and J by 1 base, with 16 bases between. Looked up from germline, CDR1 is MNHNY and CDR2 is SVGAGI (reference sequence). The CDR3 region has the DNA TGTGCCAGCACTACGACAGGTTTAGGGAACACTGAAGCTTTCTTT. The encoded protein is CASTTTGLGNTEAFF.

The genes are TRBV6-1 and TRBJ1-1; D is uncertain. Germline loops: CDR1 MNHNS, CDR2 SASEGT. V was trimmed by 3 bases and J by 5 bases, leaving 7 bases between them. The CDR3 covers 12 residues. The CDR3 sequence: CASSESRTEAFF. In DNA form, the CDR3 reads TGTGCCAGCAGTGAGTCGAGGACTGAAGCTTTCTTT.

The chain is built from TRBV7-8 and TRBJ1-1; D perhaps matches TRBD1 (6 bases). The germline V gene has CDR1 SGHVS and CDR2 FQNEAQ. V was cut by 1 base and J by 9 bases, with 12 bases left in between. This CDR3 has 13 residues. CDR3 bases: TGTGCCAGCAGCTTAGGAGGGGGAAGGAAAGCTTTCTTT. Residues: CASSLGGGRKAFF.

The J gene is TRBJ2-7, the V gene TRBV5-4; 9 bases are a match to TRBD2. V lost 3 bases and J lost 4; bases outside the gene matches: 8. Germline V lookup: CDR1 SGHNT, CDR2 YYREEE (reference sequence). The CDR3 length is 15 residues. The CDR3 sequence: CASSSGASGIYEQYF. The CDR3 region has the DNA TGTGCCAGCAGCTCCGGGGCTAGCGGGATTTACGAGCAGTACTTC.

The chain recombines TRBV27 with TRBJ1-5; D call uncertain. Trimming left V 6 bases short and J 0 bases short, with 9 bases between. The germline CDR1 and CDR2 sequences are MNHEY and SMNVEV (reference sequence). The CDR3 runs 14 residues. Here the CDR3 DNA reads TGTGCCAGCAGGCGAGGATATAGCAATCAGCCCCAGCATTTT. Its protein is CASRRGYSNQPQHF.

The gene calls are TRBV27 and TRBJ1-2, with D possibly TRBD1 on 6 matching bases. The CDR3 is made up of 15 amino acids. CDR1 MNHEY and CDR2 SMNVEV come from the germline V gene (reference sequence). V lost 8 bases and J 6 bases, leaving 22 bases between the germline ends. CDR3 region: CASGTNQQGRNGYTF. The CDR3 region has the DNA TGTGCCAGCGGTACCAACCAGCAGGGGAGAAATGGCTACACCTTC.

The V gene is TRBV19, the J gene TRBJ1-3; D uncertain. The CDR3 sequence is 14 residues long. CDR1 LNHDA and CDR2 SQIVND come from the germline V gene (reference sequence). V gave up 3 bases and J gave up 2 bases, with 8 bases separating them. As DNA, the CDR3 is TGTGCCAGTAGTATTCAGGCTGCTGGAAACACCATATATTTT. Translation: CASSIQAAGNTIYF.

The genes are TRBV6-5 and TRBJ1-3, with D possibly TRBD1 on 5 matching bases. The V end was cut by 2 bases, the J end by 4 bases, with 9 bases between. This CDR3 spans 14 amino acids. The germline V gene has CDR1 MNHEY and CDR2 SVGAGI. CDR3: CASSYRTPGNTIYF. DNA of the CDR3: TGTGCCAGCAGTTACAGGACACCAGGAAACACCATATATTTT.

V gene TRBV7-3 combines with J gene TRBJ1-1; the D gene is possibly TRBD1 (5 bases). The CDR3 contains 12 residues. V lost 2 bases, J lost 7 bases, and 8 bases lay in between. Germline values: CDR1 SGHTA, CDR2 FQGTGA. CDR3: CASSLYGGEAFF. The CDR3 nucleotides read TGTGCCAGCAGCTTATACGGGGGTGAAGCTTTCTTT.

This clone was observed a single time. This chain links TRBV5-8 with TRBJ2-5, with TRBD1 matching over 9 bases. The CDR3 extends over 15 amino acids. The J segment lost 2 bases and the V segment lost 4 bases, leaving 6 bases of the junction unmatched. Germline V gene lookup returns CDR1 SGHTS and CDR2 YDEGEE. In nucleotides, the CDR3 is TGTGCCAGCAGCCTAGGACAGGGGAGGCAAGAGACCCAGTACTTC. Its protein product is CASSLGQGRQETQYF.

This chain joins TRBV5-4 and TRBJ1-2, with a tentative D call TRBD1 (5 bases). The V end lost 0 bases, the J end lost 3 bases, and 9 bases lay between the germline ends. CDR1 SGHNT and CDR2 YYREEE come from the germline V gene (reference sequence). This CDR3 comprises 14 residues. CDR3 nucleotide sequence: TGTGCCAGCAGCTTGGGACAGAGTGACTATGGCTACACCTTC. Protein: CASSLGQSDYGYTF.

The genes are TRBV2 and TRBJ2-3; D not certain. From germline, CDR1 is SNHLY and CDR2 FYNNEI. With 1 base removed from V and 5 bases from J, the gap between germline ends came to 7 bases. This CDR3 contains 13 residues. CDR3 nucleotides: TGTGCCAGCAGTGAAGTCCGACTAGATACGCAGTATTTT. It encodes CASSEVRLDTQYF.

This clone was seen more than once but under ten times. This chain connects TRBV5-3 to TRBJ1-5; TRBD1 matches 11 bases. TRBV5-3 is an open reading frame whose function is uncertain. The V gene end was trimmed by 1 base and the J gene end by 6 bases; junction bases not matched to a gene: 6. The CDR3 runs 16 residues. CDR3 nucleotide sequence: TGTGCCAGAAGCTTGTTGATAGGACAGGGGGCTCAGCCCCAGCATTTT. Translating gives CARSLLIGQGAQPQHF.

The chain employs TRBV9 and TRBJ2-5; 8 bases fit TRBD1. The CDR3 consists of 14 residues. From germline, CDR1 is SGDLS and CDR2 YYNGEE. The ends lost 4 bases at V and 0 bases at J; junction bases unmatched: 2. The CDR3: CASSPGGHQETQYF. CDR3 sequence (DNA): TGTGCCAGCAGCCCAGGGGGCCACCAAGAGACCCAGTACTTC. Full variable domain (rest looked up from reference TRBV9 and TRBJ2-5): DSGVTQTPKHLITATGQRVTLRCSPRSGDLSVYWYQQSLDQGLQFLIQYYNGEERAKGNILERFSAQQFPDLHSELNLSSLELGDSALYFCASSPGGHQETQYFGPGTRLLVL.

This clone was seen only once. The sample has other DNA sequences that encode this CDR3 too. This chain uses TRBV9 with TRBJ1-4; TRBD1 is a possible D gene (6 bases). The CDR3 totals 17 residues. V lost 0 bases to trimming and J lost 8 bases, with 20 bases between them. Germline values: CDR1 SGDLS, CDR2 YYNGEE. CDR3 bases: TGTGCCAGCAGCGTAGGGCAGGGGTACGGAGTTCGAGAAAAACTGTTTTTT. Translating it yields CASSVGQGYGVREKLFF. Variable domain in full (rest from reference TRBV9 and TRBJ1-4): DSGVTQTPKHLITATGQRVTLRCSPRSGDLSVYWYQQSLDQGLQFLIQYYNGEERAKGNILERFSAQQFPDLHSELNLSSLELGDSALYFCASSVGQGYGVREKLFFGSGTQLSVL.

The chain carries TRBV4-1 and TRBJ1-2; 11 bases match TRBD1. J lost 3 bases, V lost 3 bases, and 6 bases had no gene match. CDR1 is MGHRA, CDR2 YSYEKL, per germline. The CDR3 loop spans 16 amino acids. CDR3 sequence (DNA): TGCGCCAGCAGCCAGGGGACAGGGGGTAGCGACTATGGCTACACCTTC. It codes for CASSQGTGGSDYGYTF.

This chain joins TRBV27 and TRBJ1-2, with TRBD1 identical over 7 bases. The CDR3 totals 14 residues. V shed 2 bases, J shed 4 bases, and the junction held 4 bases outside the gene matches. The germline CDR1 and CDR2 sequences are MNHEY and SMNVEV (reference sequence). The CDR3 coding sequence is TGTGCCAGCAGTTTAAGGGGGCGCTCCTATGGCTACACCTTC. Its protein is CASSLRGRSYGYTF.

This sequence joins TRBV18 and TRBJ2-2; D is perhaps TRBD2 (5 bases). Germline CDR1 and CDR2: KGHSH and LQKENI. V was trimmed by 6 bases and J by 6 bases, leaving 17 bases between them. The CDR3 is 15 amino acids. CDR3 region: CASSPGELDAGELFF. The CDR3 DNA follows: TGTGCCAGCTCGCCCGGGGAGTTGGATGCCGGGGAGCTGTTTTTT.

The chain has TRBV27 and TRBJ2-4, with D hard to call. Germline CDR1 reads MNHEY; CDR2 reads SMNVEV (reference sequence). V was cut by 4 bases and J by 0 bases, with 10 bases left in between. This CDR3 contains 15 residues. The CDR3 region has the DNA TGTGCCAGCAGTTCCTTAGAGTCAGCCAAAAACATTCAGTACTTC. Protein product: CASSSLESAKNIQYF.

This sequence joins TRBV14 and TRBJ2-3; D is unresolved. CDR3 length: 15 amino acids. CDR1 and CDR2 (germline): SGHDN, FVKESK. V was trimmed by 0 bases and J by 1 base, leaving 8 bases between them. DNA for the CDR3: TGTGCCAGCAGCCAAGAACTCCCGGGCACAGATACGCAGTATTTT. Its protein is CASSQELPGTDTQYF. Based on the CDR3 plus reference TRBV14 and TRBJ2-3, the full variable domain is EAGVTQFPSHSVIEKGQTVTLRCDPISGHDNLYWYRRVMGKEIKFLLHFVKESKQDESGMPNNRFLAERTGGTYSTLKVQPAELEDSGVYFCASSQELPGTDTQYFGPGTRLTVL.

This sequence joins TRBV6-5 and TRBJ2-5, with D perhaps TRBD1 (5 bases). From germline, CDR1 is MNHEY and CDR2 SVGAGI. CDR3 length: 15 residues. Trimming removed 0 bases from V and 4 bases from J, with 12 bases in between. CDR3 loop: CASSYSPTAGETQYF. As DNA, the CDR3 is TGTGCCAGCAGTTACTCGCCGACAGCAGGAGAGACCCAGTACTTC.

The chain couples TRBV25-1 to TRBJ1-4, with D possibly being TRBD1 (5 bases). The V gene lost 4 bases and the J gene lost 5 bases, with 11 bases spanning the gap. The V gene's germline CDR1 is MGHDK and CDR2 SYGVNS. This CDR3 contains 14 residues. This chain's CDR3 is CASSVQGRNEKLFF. In DNA, the CDR3 is TGTGCCAGCAGTGTTCAGGGCAGAAATGAAAAACTGTTTTTT.

The chain employs TRBV5-5 and TRBJ1-2; 7 bases fit TRBD1. The length of the CDR3 is 14 residues. Germline CDR1 SGHKS, CDR2 YYEKEE (reference sequence). Trimming at V came to 3 bases and at J to 10 bases, leaving 12 bases not matched to a gene. This chain's CDR3 is CASSWQGGLGDYTF. For the CDR3, the DNA is TGTGCCAGCAGCTGGCAGGGGGGCCTGGGGGACTACACCTTC.

The chain uses TRBV9 and TRBJ1-6; a possible D gene is TRBD1 (5 bases). The CDR3 covers 16 residues. Trimming cost V 0 bases and J 5 bases, with 12 bases left between them. CDR1 and CDR2 from the germline V gene are SGDLS and YYNGEE. CDR3 in DNA: TGTGCCAGCAGCGTAGGGCCAGGGAGGGATAATTCACCCCTCCACTTT. Translation: CASSVGPGRDNSPLHF.

The rearrangement joins TRBV19 to TRBJ1-3; D gene unclear. The germline CDR1 and CDR2 sequences are LNHDA and SQIVND (reference sequence). This CDR3 has 14 amino acids. Between the trimmed V and J ends, which lost 8 bases and 0 bases, there was a span of 11 bases. CDR3 protein: CASCKLSSGNTIYF. Written as DNA, the CDR3 is TGTGCCAGTTGCAAGCTATCCTCTGGAAACACCATATATTTT. Looking up the rest from reference TRBV19 and TRBJ1-3 gives the full variable domain: DGGITQSPKYLFRKEGQNVTLSCEQNLNHDAMYWYRQDPGQGLRLIYYSQIVNDFQKGDIAEGYSVSREKKESFPLTVTSAQKNPTAFYLCASCKLSSGNTIYFGEGSWLTVV.